Listed below are T cell receptor beta chains from one sample, sequenced in a study of spatial heterogeneity in lung cancer. TCRdb re-analysed the 5' RACE reads in MiXCR, keeping a single row per CDR3 protein. The sample lists 15,000 to 20,000 distinct CDR3 sequences; 15% to 20% were seen once. The sample consisted of PBMCs, taken at surgery. Receptor source: a male donor with early-stage non-small cell lung cancer. Each CDR3 is given with its conserved first and last residue. Each record gives: J gene, D gene, clone size, V gene, CDR3 protein, CDR3 DNA. A D gene is named only where the DNA matches it firmly. Rows may omit the clone size; those that give it use once, few, many or a size class.

j_gene: TRBJ2-7
d_gene: .
abundance: .
v_gene: TRBV7-2
CDR3aa: CASSARRTWYEQYF
CDR3nt: TGTGCCAGCAGCGCGAGAAGGACTTGGTACGAGCAGTACTTC

j_gene: TRBJ2-1
d_gene: TRBD2
abundance: medium-sized
v_gene: TRBV7-9
CDR3aa: CASSRGLAGEQFF
CDR3nt: TGTGCCAGCTCACGGGGACTAGCGGGGGAGCAGTTCTTC

j_gene: TRBJ1-1
d_gene: .
abundance: many
v_gene: TRBV9
CDR3aa: CASSEGGDLNTEAFF
CDR3nt: TGTGCCAGCAGCGAAGGAGGGGATTTGAACACTGAAGCTTTCTTT

j_gene: TRBJ2-5
d_gene: .
abundance: many
v_gene: TRBV4-2
CDR3aa: CASSQVLQETQYF
CDR3nt: TGTGCCAGCAGCCAAGTTCTTCAAGAGACCCAGTACTTC

j_gene: TRBJ1-2
d_gene: .
abundance: many
v_gene: TRBV3-1
CDR3aa: CASSQGYGYTF
CDR3nt: TGTGCCAGCAGCCAGGGCTATGGCTACACCTTC

j_gene: TRBJ2-1
d_gene: .
abundance: medium-sized
v_gene: TRBV12-3/TRBV12-4
CDR3aa: CASSPGGGEQFF
CDR3nt: TGTGCCAGCAGTCCGGGTGGTGGTGAGCAGTTCTTC

j_gene: TRBJ1-1
d_gene: .
abundance: medium-sized
v_gene: TRBV6-6
CDR3aa: CASTSGPRAFF
CDR3nt: TGTGCCAGCACCAGCGGCCCCAGGGCTTTCTTT

j_gene: TRBJ2-3
d_gene: .
abundance: .
v_gene: TRBV10-2
CDR3aa: CASSESSLAASTDTQYF
CDR3nt: TGCGCCAGCAGTGAGTCCTCGCTAGCAGCCAGCACAGATACGCAGTATTTT

j_gene: TRBJ2-1
d_gene: .
abundance: .
v_gene: TRBV3-1
CDR3aa: CASSQDGGAGWDSTYNEQFF
CDR3nt: TGTGCCAGCAGCCAAGATGGCGGGGCTGGGTGGGATTCAACTTACAATGAGCAGTTCTTC

j_gene: TRBJ1-4
d_gene: TRBD1
abundance: .
v_gene: TRBV28
CDR3aa: CASSPGTGDEKLFF
CDR3nt: TGTGCCAGCAGTCCTGGGACAGGGGATGAAAAACTGTTTTTT

j_gene: TRBJ2-3
d_gene: .
abundance: medium-sized
v_gene: TRBV5-1
CDR3aa: CASSVVTGTDTQYF
CDR3nt: TGCGCCAGCAGCGTCGTCACCGGCACAGATACGCAGTATTTT

j_gene: TRBJ2-2
d_gene: TRBD1
abundance: few
v_gene: TRBV7-7
CDR3aa: CASSLGQGAPLLTGELFF
CDR3nt: TGTGCTAGCAGCTTGGGACAGGGGGCGCCTTTACTAACCGGGGAGCTGTTTTTT

j_gene: TRBJ1-1
d_gene: .
abundance: many
v_gene: TRBV7-9
CDR3aa: CASSLGLLRGDTEAFF
CDR3nt: TGTGCCAGCAGCTTAGGTCTCCTACGGGGAGACACTGAAGCTTTCTTT

j_gene: TRBJ2-2
d_gene: TRBD1
abundance: many
v_gene: TRBV9
CDR3aa: CASSAIHRGPNTGELFF
CDR3nt: TGTGCCAGCAGCGCCATTCACAGGGGACCGAACACCGGGGAGCTGTTTTTT

j_gene: TRBJ2-1
d_gene: TRBD2
abundance: many
v_gene: TRBV7-9
CDR3aa: CASSGGLAGYNEQFF
CDR3nt: TGTGCCAGCAGCGGGGGACTAGCGGGTTACAATGAGCAGTTCTTC

j_gene: TRBJ2-7
d_gene: .
abundance: many
v_gene: TRBV2
CDR3aa: CASNGLTYEQYF
CDR3nt: TGTGCCAGCAATGGACTCACCTACGAGCAGTACTTC

j_gene: TRBJ1-6
d_gene: TRBD1
abundance: few
v_gene: TRBV7-8
CDR3aa: CASSLVQGDSPLHF
CDR3nt: TGTGCCAGCAGCTTAGTACAGGGGGATTCACCCCTCCACTTT

j_gene: TRBJ1-3
d_gene: TRBD1
abundance: many
v_gene: TRBV6-1
CDR3aa: CASRMDRAGNTIYF
CDR3nt: TGTGCCAGCAGGATGGACAGGGCTGGAAACACCATATATTTT

j_gene: TRBJ1-6
d_gene: .
abundance: .
v_gene: TRBV10-2
CDR3aa: CASSESDRGHSPLHF
CDR3nt: TGCGCCAGCAGTGAGTCTGACCGCGGACATTCACCCCTCCACTTT

j_gene: TRBJ2-1
d_gene: .
abundance: many
v_gene: TRBV14
CDR3aa: CASSHGSYNEQFF
CDR3nt: TGTGCCAGCAGTCATGGTTCCTACAATGAGCAGTTCTTC

j_gene: TRBJ1-6
d_gene: TRBD1
abundance: few
v_gene: TRBV13
CDR3aa: CASSSGQAYNSPLHF
CDR3nt: TGTGCCAGCAGCTCGGGACAGGCTTATAATTCACCCCTCCACTTT

j_gene: TRBJ1-3
d_gene: .
abundance: .
v_gene: TRBV20-1
CDR3aa: CSAQTGYSGNTIYF
CDR3nt: TGCAGTGCTCAAACAGGGTACTCTGGAAACACCATATATTTT

j_gene: TRBJ2-3
d_gene: .
abundance: .
v_gene: TRBV9
CDR3aa: CASSVGLGVGLDTQYF
CDR3nt: TGTGCCAGCAGCGTGGGACTCGGAGTGGGTTTAGATACGCAGTATTTT

j_gene: TRBJ2-2
d_gene: TRBD2
abundance: .
v_gene: TRBV6-5
CDR3aa: CASSSPGLAGGGTGELFF
CDR3nt: TGTGCCAGCAGTTCCCCGGGACTAGCGGGGGGAGGGACCGGGGAGCTGTTTTTT

j_gene: TRBJ2-7
d_gene: .
abundance: .
v_gene: TRBV18
CDR3aa: CASSPGRVVSYEQYF
CDR3nt: TGTGCCAGCTCACCAGGCAGGGTGGTCTCCTACGAGCAGTACTTC

j_gene: TRBJ1-1
d_gene: .
abundance: few
v_gene: TRBV7-9
CDR3aa: CASSLAVGGNTEAFF
CDR3nt: TGTGCCAGCAGCTTAGCGGTTGGGGGGAACACTGAAGCTTTCTTT

j_gene: TRBJ2-7
d_gene: TRBD2
abundance: .
v_gene: TRBV11-2
CDR3aa: CASSLGLAGYEQYF
CDR3nt: TGTGCCAGCAGCTTAGGACTAGCGGGCTACGAGCAGTACTTC

j_gene: TRBJ2-2
d_gene: .
abundance: many
v_gene: TRBV7-9
CDR3aa: CASSPAGADTGELFF
CDR3nt: TGTGCCAGCAGCCCCGCGGGGGCCGACACCGGGGAGCTGTTTTTT

j_gene: TRBJ2-7
d_gene: TRBD1
abundance: many
v_gene: TRBV3-1
CDR3aa: CASSRTGSYEQYF
CDR3nt: TGTGCCAGCAGCCGGACAGGCTCCTACGAGCAGTACTTC

j_gene: TRBJ1-1
d_gene: .
abundance: medium-sized
v_gene: TRBV13
CDR3aa: CASSRGMNTEAFF
CDR3nt: TGTGCCAGCAGCAGAGGGATGAACACTGAAGCTTTCTTT

j_gene: TRBJ1-2
d_gene: .
abundance: .
v_gene: TRBV2
CDR3aa: CASRTDQWGYTF
CDR3nt: TGTGCCAGCAGGACCGACCAATGGGGCTACACCTTC

j_gene: TRBJ1-1
d_gene: TRBD1
abundance: .
v_gene: TRBV6-5
CDR3aa: CACSPYRGPNTEAFF
CDR3nt: TGTGCCTGCAGTCCATACAGGGGCCCAAACACTGAAGCTTTCTTT

j_gene: TRBJ2-2
d_gene: .
abundance: many
v_gene: TRBV29-1
CDR3aa: CSVAPGTGNTGELFF
CDR3nt: TGCAGCGTTGCCCCCGGGACTGGGAACACCGGGGAGCTGTTTTTT

j_gene: TRBJ2-3
d_gene: .
abundance: many
v_gene: TRBV7-2
CDR3aa: CASSLMAGAITDTQYF
CDR3nt: TGTGCCAGCAGCTTAATGGCGGGGGCTATCACAGATACGCAGTATTTT

j_gene: TRBJ2-1
d_gene: .
abundance: many
v_gene: TRBV2
CDR3aa: CASSYTSSYNEQFF
CDR3nt: TGTGCCAGCAGTTACACGAGCTCCTACAATGAGCAGTTCTTC

j_gene: TRBJ1-2
d_gene: .
abundance: .
v_gene: TRBV12-3/TRBV12-4
CDR3aa: CASSSPGGLVYGHTF
CDR3nt: TGTGCCAGCAGCTCCCCCGGGGGCCTCGTCTATGGCCACACCTTC

j_gene: TRBJ1-1
d_gene: TRBD1
abundance: many
v_gene: TRBV5-1
CDR3aa: CASSLRQGENTEAFF
CDR3nt: TGCGCCAGCAGCTTACGACAGGGGGAGAACACTGAAGCTTTCTTT

j_gene: TRBJ2-2
d_gene: .
abundance: many
v_gene: TRBV18
CDR3aa: CASSPPSTSLTGELFF
CDR3nt: TGTGCCAGCTCACCACCGTCAACTAGCCTCACCGGGGAGCTGTTTTTT

j_gene: TRBJ2-5
d_gene: .
abundance: many
v_gene: TRBV6-2/TRBV6-3
CDR3aa: CASSYSTLSVRGFGETQYF
CDR3nt: TGTGCCAGCAGTTACTCGACTTTGTCTGTCAGGGGATTCGGAGAGACCCAGTACTTC

j_gene: TRBJ1-4
d_gene: .
abundance: many
v_gene: TRBV7-9
CDR3aa: CASSLVVGVSNEKLFF
CDR3nt: TGTGCCAGCAGCTTAGTCGTGGGGGTTTCTAATGAAAAACTGTTTTTT

j_gene: TRBJ1-1
d_gene: .
abundance: few
v_gene: TRBV5-1
CDR3aa: CASSLTRPTREAFF
CDR3nt: TGCGCCAGCAGCTTGACGAGGCCTACCCGGGAGGCTTTCTTT

j_gene: TRBJ2-3
d_gene: .
abundance: few
v_gene: TRBV20-1
CDR3aa: CSASQSGAFTDTQYF
CDR3nt: TGCAGTGCTAGCCAATCGGGGGCCTTCACAGATACGCAGTATTTT